Included here is one T cell receptor beta chain sequence, with context. Looked up from germline, CDR1 is WSHSY and CDR2 is SAAADI. CDR3 length: 14 amino acids. Trimming stripped 7 bases from V and 3 bases from J, with 15 bases between. This entry comes from a study of T cell responses to AZD1222 COVID-19 vaccine. Some clones are missing from TCRdb's copy, which holds only in-frame ones; the method was immunoSEQ multiplex PCR. The sample gives about 120,000 clones, approximately 94% of which show up once; approximately 5% is in the top ten. This sequence joins TRBV10-2 and TRBJ1-1; D gene unclear. Sequenced material: peripheral blood, taken 28 days after the second AZD1222 dose. This clonotype originated in an adult who received the AZD1222 COVID-19 vaccine. Here the CDR3 DNA reads TGCGCCAGCAAATCACCTGTTAGGGACACTGAAGCTTTCTTT. This gives the protein CASKSPVRDTEAFF.